Listed below are T cell receptor beta chains from one sample, sequenced in a study of CD8 T cells in ankylosing spondylitis. One entry per CDR3 protein, called by TCRdb with MiXCR from the 5' RACE reads. This table holds over 75,000 distinct CDR3 sequences, just under 9% found once. The specimen was blood, either unsorted or a sorted T cell fraction (not recorded which). The receptors here all came from a male donor with ankylosing spondylitis or in good health (not recorded which). Each CDR3 is given with its conserved first and last residue. Fields, in order: J gene, V gene, D gene, clone size, CDR3 DNA, CDR3 protein. D genes are given only for firm matches. The size entry is marked missing in some rows and otherwise reads once, few, many or a size class.

J: TRBJ2-1
V: TRBV5-5
D: .
size: many
DNA: TGTGCCAGCAGCCCACACAAGAGCTCCTACAATGAGCAGTTCTTC
CDR3: CASSPHKSSYNEQFF

J: TRBJ2-3
V: TRBV2
D: TRBD2
size: many
DNA: TGTGCCAGCCGAGGACTAGCGGGGGGTTTAGATACGCAGTATTTT
CDR3: CASRGLAGGLDTQYF

J: TRBJ1-1
V: TRBV27
D: .
size: many
DNA: TGTGCCAGCAGTTTTCAGGGTTTGAACACTGAAGCTTTCTTT
CDR3: CASSFQGLNTEAFF

J: TRBJ2-2
V: TRBV4-1
D: .
size: many
DNA: TGCGCCAGCAGCCAAGATGTCACCGGGGAGCTGTTTTTT
CDR3: CASSQDVTGELFF

J: TRBJ1-1
V: TRBV5-5
D: .
size: .
DNA: TGTGCCAGCAGCTTGGGGCCGGGGGGGAGGAACACTGAAGCTTTCTTT
CDR3: CASSLGPGGRNTEAFF

J: TRBJ1-2
V: TRBV15
D: .
size: many
DNA: TGTGCCACCAGCGGTTCCTTGGACGGACCCTATGGCTACACCTTC
CDR3: CATSGSLDGPYGYTF

J: TRBJ2-5
V: TRBV28
D: .
size: many
DNA: TGTGCCAGCAGCCAGGAGACCCAGTACTTC
CDR3: CASSQETQYF

J: TRBJ2-1
V: TRBV12-3/TRBV12-4
D: TRBD2
size: many
DNA: TGTGCCAGCAGTCCGCGGACTAGCGGGGGGGCCGGGCCCTACAATGAGCAGTTCTTC
CDR3: CASSPRTSGGAGPYNEQFF

J: TRBJ1-1
V: TRBV20-1
D: .
size: many
DNA: TGCAGTGCTAGAAGGGGTACGAACACTGAAGCTTTCTTT
CDR3: CSARRGTNTEAFF

J: TRBJ1-1
V: TRBV20-1
D: .
size: many
DNA: TGCAGTGCTAGAACGGGTCGAATAATGAACACTGAAGCTTTCTTT
CDR3: CSARTGRIMNTEAFF

J: TRBJ2-1
V: TRBV29-1
D: TRBD1
size: many
DNA: TGCAGCGTGGGGGGAGGGACAGGGGCTCACCTTACCTACAATGAGCAGTTCTTC
CDR3: CSVGGGTGAHLTYNEQFF

J: TRBJ1-5
V: TRBV7-1
D: .
size: .
DNA: TGTGCCAGCGGATCAGGGGTGAGAAATCAGCCCCAGCATTTT
CDR3: CASGSGVRNQPQHF

J: TRBJ2-5
V: TRBV7-4
D: .
size: many
DNA: TGTGCCAGCAGCTTCAGGGCTGGAGAGACCCAGTACTTC
CDR3: CASSFRAGETQYF

J: TRBJ1-5
V: TRBV20-1
D: TRBD1
size: many
DNA: TGCAGTGCTAGTCAGCCGGGACAGGCTATGGGGCCCCAGCATTTT
CDR3: CSASQPGQAMGPQHF

J: TRBJ2-3
V: TRBV23-1
D: .
size: many
DNA: TGCGCCAGCAGTCAATGTCGCAGGGAAGCAGATACGCAGTATTTT
CDR3: CASSQCRREADTQYF

J: TRBJ2-2
V: TRBV29-1
D: .
size: many
DNA: TGCAGCGTTGAAAACCCAAACACCGGGGAGCTGTTTTTT
CDR3: CSVENPNTGELFF

J: TRBJ1-6
V: TRBV9
D: TRBD1
size: many
DNA: TGTGCCAGCAGCCCCCGATGGGACAGGAATTCTGCACCCCTCCACTTT
CDR3: CASSPRWDRNSAPLHF

J: TRBJ2-3
V: TRBV12-3/TRBV12-4
D: TRBD1
size: many
DNA: TGTGCCAGCAGTTTAGGAGGGACAGGATCAGATACGCAGTATTTT
CDR3: CASSLGGTGSDTQYF

J: TRBJ1-2
V: TRBV5-6
D: TRBD1
size: many
DNA: TGTGCCAGCAGCTTGGTCTCTAGGAACAGGGGGAAGGATGGCTACACCTTC
CDR3: CASSLVSRNRGKDGYTF

J: TRBJ2-7
V: TRBV27
D: .
size: many
DNA: TGTGCCAGCAGTTTATCGGGCAGAACCTACGAGCAGTACTTC
CDR3: CASSLSGRTYEQYF

J: TRBJ2-5
V: TRBV5-1
D: .
size: many
DNA: TGCGCCAGCAGCCCACCAGGGGCAGGTGGAAAGACCCAGTACTTC
CDR3: CASSPPGAGGKTQYF

J: TRBJ2-7
V: TRBV7-9
D: .
size: few
DNA: TGTGCCAGCAGCTTAAAAGGGACGGAGTGGTACTTC
CDR3: CASSLKGTEWYF

J: TRBJ2-5
V: TRBV27
D: .
size: many
DNA: TGTGCCAGCAGTTCACTAGTCGGGTATGAGACCCAGTACTTC
CDR3: CASSSLVGYETQYF

J: TRBJ2-1
V: TRBV7-3
D: .
size: few
DNA: TGTGCCAGCAGCAAAGAATCCATCCCCACGGGGAAAGGAAGTCAAATATACAATGAGCAGTTCTTC
CDR3: CASSKESIPTGKGSQIYNEQFF

J: TRBJ2-3
V: TRBV9
D: .
size: many
DNA: TGTGCCAGCAGCGGGCCATACAGCACAGATACGCAGTATTTT
CDR3: CASSGPYSTDTQYF

J: TRBJ2-3
V: TRBV7-9
D: TRBD1
size: .
DNA: TGTGCCAGCACCCGCGCGACAGGGAGCACAGATACGCAGTATTTT
CDR3: CASTRATGSTDTQYF

J: TRBJ2-1
V: TRBV9
D: .
size: many
DNA: TGTGCCAGCAGCGCTAGCCACAGCTCCTACAATGAGCAGTTCTTC
CDR3: CASSASHSSYNEQFF

J: TRBJ2-5
V: TRBV6-5
D: .
size: many
DNA: TGTGCCAGCAGTTACCAAAGACAGGTTGGGGAGACCCAGTACTTC
CDR3: CASSYQRQVGETQYF

J: TRBJ1-6
V: TRBV28
D: .
size: few
DNA: TGTGCCAGCAGTTTCACGGGGTCTCCTTCACCCCTCCACTTT
CDR3: CASSFTGSPSPLHF